The entry below describes one T cell receptor beta chain. Donors, without exception, were Caucasian adults residing in Nashville, Tennessee. These data are taken from a study of shared clonotypes between healthy human individuals. The CDR3 runs to 13 residues. Germline CDR1 GTSNPN, CDR2 SVGIG (reference sequence). Trimming stripped 0 bases from V and 3 bases from J, with 8 bases between. Assay: immunoSEQ multiplex PCR; the TCRdb copy retains only in-frame clones and omits some. Among 2 million to 2.5 million clones listed, over 85% were seen once. The chain is built from TRBV30 and TRBJ1-1; no clear D gene. Sequencing input: naive CD4+ T cells from PBMCs. The subset here: CD45RA+ positively selected. The sequence came from a man aged 18 to 35 in good health. Some clones in this sample may be carry-over from other donors' samples. In DNA, the CDR3 is TGTGCCTGGAGTGTGGAGAGGGACACTGAAGCTTTCTTT. Residues: CAWSVERDTEAFF.